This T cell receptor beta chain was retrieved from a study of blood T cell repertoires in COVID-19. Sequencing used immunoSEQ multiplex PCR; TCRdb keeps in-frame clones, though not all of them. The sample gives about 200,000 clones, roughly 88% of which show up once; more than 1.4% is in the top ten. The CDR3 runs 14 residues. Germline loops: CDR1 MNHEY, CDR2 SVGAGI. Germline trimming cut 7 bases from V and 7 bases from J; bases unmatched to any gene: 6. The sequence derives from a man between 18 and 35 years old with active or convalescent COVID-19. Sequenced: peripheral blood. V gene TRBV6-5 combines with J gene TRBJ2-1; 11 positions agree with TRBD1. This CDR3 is CASTGTGGINEQFF. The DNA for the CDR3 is TGTGCCAGCACCGGGACAGGGGGGATTAATGAGCAGTTCTTC.